The T cell receptor beta chain described here comes from a study of shared clonotypes between healthy human individuals (dated by TCRdb to about 2020). Broadly, across the study: Three men and two women, aged 18 to 49 years, made up the cohort. For each donor, CD4 naive and CD4 memory were each run on three plates, CD8 naive on two plates, and CD8 memory on one plate. Blood TCR repertoires of roughly five healthy adults were deeply sequenced to estimate repertoire size and the extent of clonotype sharing between individuals. Between about 0.85 and 10 billion PBMCs per donor were obtained by leukapheresis. To increase sequencing depth and limit assay-specific biases, different laboratories used diverse techniques to prepare libraries and sequence TCR repertoires.

Points the paper makes about the study in general: Rarefaction of sorted-subset datasets indicated incomplete sequencing despite the large sequencing depth. Based on pairwise subsampling, the degree of clonotype sharing among donors was expected to be affected by sequencing depth. The small number of donors limited the genetic and exposure-history diversity represented. Sampling was limited to blood, and TCR repertoires in tissue likely differ from TCR repertoires in blood. When a few donors were compared, the shared fraction of clonotypes was around 5% for naive CD4, about 4% for naive CD8, more than 2% for memory CD4, and 0.35% to 0.4% for memory CD8. Higher generation probabilities were observed for clonotypes shared by all four sorted-subset donors than for non-shared clonotypes. Estimated clonotype richness was generally larger for naive than for memory subsets.

Using the deep immunoSEQ assay, TCR CDR3 regions were amplified from genomic DNA by multiplex PCR. Extracted genomic DNA from each cell subset was distributed evenly across all wells of several immunoSEQ 96-well plates, and each plate was treated as a replicate. For sorted subsets, around 0.2 ug of genomic DNA, equivalent to some 30,000 T cell genomes, went into each replicate PCR. The purified libraries were quantified using a Qubit 3.0 fluorometer, sized with a Bioanalyzer 2100, and then quantified again using the KAPA Library Quantification kit. Every immunoSEQ 96-well plate was sequenced on a separate single-read 150-cycle Illumina NextSeq 550 flow cell. Under the source paper's analysis protocol: Because the immunoSEQ output held only junctional sequences and lacked quality scores, the filtering could not match the filtering applied to full-length reads. Sequences were annotated with PyIR, a Python wrapper for IgBLAST v1.9, and V/J genes and CDR3 were assigned using IMGT germline references. Reads were removed for weak V/J assignments (E-value above 1e-6), missing CDR3, stop codons, out-of-frame junctions, or ambiguous translated residues. A V3J clonotype was defined by an identical inferred V gene, J gene, and CDR3 amino acid sequence. Percentage overlap between repertoires was calculated by dividing the number of shared unique clonotypes by the size of the smaller repertoire. RTK rarefaction, the Chao1 estimator, and Recon v2.1 estimates of unobserved clonotypes were used to assess repertoire richness. For all TCRbeta clonotypes obtained by the gDNA method from a few donors, generation probabilities were computed with OLGA. TCRdb took this table from immuneACCESS and kept in-frame rearrangements with V and J called. Such tables lack part of the clones; where checked against another copy, unresolved V genes explain under half of the gap, and the rest is unexplained. That table supplies the V and J calls and clone size; D and trimming were determined from the DNA. Across this sample there are 950,000 to 1,100,000 clones, with more than 75% seen only once. The top ten clones comprise 0.5% to 0.65% of the sample.

Healthy HIV-negative adults with no recently reported acute infections or vaccinations were included as donors. Only Caucasian adults living in Nashville, Tennessee, USA were represented among the donors. CD4+ T cells were enriched by magnetic negative selection; naive cells were then positively selected on CD45RA, and the negative fraction formed the memory subset. Blood was collected by leukapheresis, and PBMCs were isolated by Ficoll-Histopaque density gradient centrifugation and then cryopreserved in liquid nitrogen vapor phase. Analytical flow cytometry was used to check the purity and quantity of each magnetically sorted T cell population. From each sorted fraction, genomic DNA was isolated and quantified by UV absorbance on a Nanodrop 2000c. At the junction V is shortened by 4 bases and J by 12 bases, with 9 bases in between. CDR1 and CDR2 (LNHDA, SQIVND) derive from the germline V gene (reference sequence). The cysteine opens and the phenylalanine closes a CDR3 of 10 amino acids. Just the 30-base CDR3 DNA is kept, in frame starting at base 1.

On this clone itself: This clone's antigen is unknown. No qualities accompany the bases; no much larger clone lies one base away.

Sequencing was done on a sample of memory CD4+ T cells from PBMCs. Taken with the paper, the label for cell subset or site translates to: CD45RA-negative fraction. The chain employs TRBV19 and TRBJ1-2; the D gene identity is not certain. The TCR was taken from a man aged 18 to 29 in good health. Some clones in this sample may be carry-over from other donors' samples. The CDR3: CASSTKEDTF. The sequenced DNA is TGTGCCAGTAGTACCAAGGAGGACACCTTC. The CDR3 plus the reference TRBV19 and TRBJ1-2 genes for the other parts give the full variable domain: DGGITQSPKYLFRKEGQNVTLSCEQNLNHDAMYWYRQDPGQGLRLIYYSQIVNDFQKGDIAEGYSVSREKKESFPLTVTSAQKNPTAFYLCASSTKEDTFGSGTRLTVV.